These 5 T cell receptor beta chains came from one sample sequenced in a study of PD-1 blockade in mismatch repair-deficient tumors. Sequencing was performed with immunoSEQ multiplex PCR; in TCRdb, only in-frame clones are kept and a portion is missing. The sample carries 100,000 to 150,000 clones, approximately 86% recorded once. Sequencing was performed on peripheral blood, taken 44 weeks after starting pembrolizumab. These receptors came from an adult with mismatch repair-deficient cancer.

This chain connects TRBV7-9 to TRBJ2-3; possibly TRBD1 for D (8 bases). Trimming removed 6 bases at V and 4 bases at J, with 17 bases between. The CDR3 length is 15 residues. Germline CDR1 and CDR2: SEHNR and FQNEAQ (reference sequence). CDR3 protein: CASRSDRGGADTQYF. In DNA, the CDR3 is TGTGCCAGCAGGTCCGACAGGGGAGGGGCAGATACGCAGTATTTT.

The chain links TRBV30 to TRBJ2-7, with 8 bases aligning to TRBD2. V dropped 5 bases and J dropped 5; count of bases not matched to a gene: 8. This CDR3 comprises 13 residues. Germline assignment: CDR1 GTSNPN and CDR2 SVGIG (reference sequence). The CDR3 region is CAWESGRVNEQYF. In DNA, the CDR3 is TGTGCCTGGGAAAGCGGGAGAGTCAACGAGCAGTACTTC.

Worth noting for this clone: Other DNA variants within this sample encode the same CDR3. The rearrangement joins TRBV19 to TRBJ2-7; tentative D call: TRBD1 (5 bases). Trimming removed 3 bases from V and 3 bases from J, with 9 bases in between. Germline loops: CDR1 LNHDA, CDR2 SQIVND (reference sequence). This CDR3 is 13 amino acids long. The CDR3 DNA follows: TGTGCCAGTAGTATCCGGCAGGGCTACGAGCAGTACTTC. Protein sequence: CASSIRQGYEQYF.

The J gene is TRBJ1-2, the V gene TRBV30, with D unclear. CDR1 and CDR2 from the germline V gene are GTSNPN and SVGIG (reference sequence). V lost 6 bases and J lost 2, with 16 bases in between. The CDR3 totals 14 residues. The CDR3 protein is CACSGFNSNYGYTF. As DNA, the CDR3 is TGTGCCTGTAGCGGGTTTAATTCGAACTATGGCTACACCTTC.

The gene calls are TRBV7-2 and TRBJ2-7, with 7 bases matching TRBD1. CDR1 and CDR2 from the germline V gene are SGHTA and FQGNSA. The CDR3 length is 15 residues. V lost 1 base and J lost 4; bases outside the gene matches: 7. CDR3 nucleotide sequence: TGTGCCAGCAGCTTAGGGGGAGACAGGGTTTACGAGCAGTACTTC. Encoded protein: CASSLGGDRVYEQYF. Filled out from reference TRBV7-2 and TRBJ2-7, the complete variable domain reads GAGVSQSPSNKVTEKGKDVELRCDPISGHTALYWYRQSLGQGLEFLIYFQGNSAPDKSGLPSDRFSAERTGGSVSTLTIQRTQQEDSAVYLCASSLGGDRVYEQYFGPGTRLTVT.